The 27 T cell receptor beta chains below all came from one sample that was sequenced in a study of identical twins. MiXCR was run by TCRdb on the 5' RACE reads, yielding one entry per CDR3 protein. The table records some 240,000 distinct CDR3 sequences, roughly 10% of them present only once. Sequenced sample: memory T cells sorted from blood. These receptors came from a man in his fifties in good health.

In its sample, this clonotype was seen many times. The V and J genes are TRBV6-1 and TRBJ1-2; tentative D call: TRBD1 (5 bases). V was clipped by 7 bases and J by 8 bases, with 23 bases between them. The CDR3 length is 15 residues. Looked up from germline, CDR1 is MNHNS and CDR2 is SASEGT. This CDR3 reads CASTETRPQGRGYTF. CDR3 sequence (DNA): TGTGCCAGCACCGAGACCCGACCTCAGGGAAGGGGCTACACCTTC.

This clonotype occurred a few times. The J gene is TRBJ2-2, the V gene TRBV12-3 or TRBV12-4; D call uncertain. This CDR3 is built from 13 residues. The ends were cut back, 5 bases at V and 6 bases at J, with 10 bases in the middle. As DNA, the CDR3 is TGTGCCAGCAGTCCAACCTGGGCCGGGGAGCTGTTTTTT. This translates into CASSPTWAGELFF.

This clonotype was found many times. J is TRBJ2-5 and V is TRBV4-1; TRBD2 matches at 7 bases. The CDR3 is 15 amino acids. Trimming took 5 bases from V and 4 from J; bases not matched to a gene: 10. CDR1 MGHRA and CDR2 YSYEKL come from the germline V gene. The CDR3 loop reads CASSTAGIGVETQYF. For the CDR3, the DNA is TGCGCCAGCAGCACAGCGGGGATTGGGGTAGAGACCCAGTACTTC.

The rearrangement joins TRBV11-1 to TRBJ2-3, with a possible D match to TRBD2 (6 bases). Trimming pared 7 bases from V and 5 bases from J, leaving 13 bases between. CDR1 is SGHAT and CDR2 is FQDESV in the germline V gene (reference sequence). CDR3 size: 13 residues. The DNA for the CDR3 is TGTGCCAGCACCACGGGACTGAAAGATACGCAGTATTTT. Protein product: CASTTGLKDTQYF.

The sample holds a few counts of this clonotype. This chain links TRBV28 with TRBJ1-5, with a tentative D call TRBD1 (5 bases). Germline-derived CDR1 and CDR2 are MDHEN and SYDVKM. Deletions cut 7 bases from V and 0 bases from J, with 10 bases between. The CDR3 has 14 amino acids. The CDR3 loop reads CASTPGFSNQPQHF. Here the CDR3 DNA reads TGTGCCAGCACCCCAGGGTTTAGCAATCAGCCCCAGCATTTT.

This clonotype has a handful of counts. The chain recombines TRBV20-1 with TRBJ1-6; 7 nucleotides agree with TRBD1. Germline CDR1 is DFQATT and CDR2 is SNEGSKA (reference sequence). The junction had 7 bases not matched to a gene; V was cut back by 5 bases and J by 6 bases. The CDR3 contains 14 residues. For the CDR3, the DNA is TGCAGTGCTTCCCGGACAGGCCTTAATTCACCCCTCCACTTT. Its protein product is CSASRTGLNSPLHF.

This clonotype occurred many times. The chain employs TRBV5-1 and TRBJ2-5; D not certain. The CDR3 runs to 15 residues. Germline lookup yields CDR1 SGHRS and CDR2 YFSETQ. Trimming took off 0 bases at V and 0 bases at J, with 9 bases between the two ends. CDR3 DNA sequence: TGCGCCAGCAGCTTGGGGAGTATGTACCAAGAGACCCAGTACTTC. The encoded protein is CASSLGSMYQETQYF.

The table lists this clonotype with many counts. The chain is built from TRBV20-1 and TRBJ2-7; 9 nucleotides line up with TRBD2. V lost 5 bases and J lost 5; bases outside the gene matches: 7. The CDR3 contains 13 residues. Looked up from germline, CDR1 is DFQATT and CDR2 is SNEGSKA (reference sequence). The CDR3 protein is CSAYSGGANEQYF. The CDR3 DNA is TGCAGTGCTTATAGCGGGGGAGCCAACGAGCAGTACTTC.

In this sample, this clonotype turned up many times. The rearrangement links TRBV18 to TRBJ2-1; a weak D match, TRBD2 (6 bases). Per the germline V gene, CDR1 is KGHSH and CDR2 is LQKENI. With 0 bases removed from V and 0 bases from J, the gap between germline ends came to 9 bases. The CDR3 has 16 residues. The CDR3 coding sequence is TGTGCCAGCTCACCACCAGACGGGAGCTCCTACAATGAGCAGTTCTTC. Its protein product is CASSPPDGSSYNEQFF.

This clonotype has a count of ten or more. The CDR3, as DNA: TGTGCCAGCAGCCAAGATTCCAGGACATGGCGTGTTCGGGCCAACGTCCTGACTTTC. As protein: CASSQDSRTWRVRANVLTF. The chain combines TRBV14 with TRBJ2-6, with a possible D match to TRBD1 (5 bases). The CDR3 is 19 residues long. The ends were cut back, 0 bases at V and 5 bases at J, with 20 bases in the middle. The germline gives CDR1 SGHDN, CDR2 FVKESK. Supplemented by reference TRBV14 and TRBJ2-6, the full variable domain reads EAGVTQFPSHSVIEKGQTVTLRCDPISGHDNLYWYRRVMGKEIKFLLHFVKESKQDESGMPNNRFLAERTGGTYSTLKVQPAELEDSGVYFCASSQDSRTWRVRANVLTFGAGSRLTVL.

This clonotype was seen ten or more times. This chain connects TRBV28 to TRBJ2-7, with 10 positions matching TRBD1. V lost 5 bases and J lost 7; bases outside the gene matches: 11. Germline V CDR1 and CDR2: MDHEN, SYDVKM. The CDR3 consists of 15 residues. The CDR3 DNA reads TGTGCCAGCAGTACCAGACAGGGGGCGGTGGGGGAGCAGTACTTC. Protein: CASSTRQGAVGEQYF.

This clonotype showed up many times. The chain uses TRBV12-3 or TRBV12-4 and TRBJ2-5, with D tentatively TRBD1 or TRBD2 (5 bases each). The CDR3 covers 15 residues. Trimming took off 4 bases at V and 5 bases at J, with 17 bases between the two ends. DNA of the CDR3: TGTGCCAGCAGTTCCCCGCGGTTTTGGGGGGAGACCCAGTACTTC. It encodes CASSSPRFWGETQYF.

At least ten counts were recorded for this clonotype. The chain combines TRBV4-3 with TRBJ2-5; no clear D. Germline CDR1 LGHNA, CDR2 YSLEER. This CDR3 spans 15 amino acids. V was shortened by 0 bases and J by 5 bases, with 13 bases between the two germline ends. In nucleotides, the CDR3 is TGCGCCAGCAGCCAAGAAGCCGGGCCCAGGGAGACCCAGTACTTC. Encoded protein: CASSQEAGPRETQYF.

This clonotype came up once. At one end, the junction sequence differs from germline, possibly due to a read error. This chain links TRBV28 with TRBJ1-3; D is unclear. CDR1 MDHEN and CDR2 SYDVKM come from the germline V gene. This CDR3 has 17 amino acids. The chain's CDR3 is CASSPIGPRRSGNTINF. The CDR3 nucleotides read TGTGCCAGCAGTCCAATTGGCCCTCGACGCTCTGGCAACACCATAAATTTT.

The table lists this clonotype with many counts. This sequence joins TRBV20-1 and TRBJ2-5, with D possibly TRBD1 on 5 matching bases. The V gene lost 1 base and the J gene lost 5 bases, with 8 bases spanning the gap. This CDR3 has 12 residues. Germline V gene data show CDR1 as DFQATT and CDR2 as SNEGSKA (reference sequence). CDR3 sequence reads: CSARGGEETQYF. CDR3 coding DNA: TGCAGTGCTAGAGGGGGCGAGGAGACCCAGTACTTC.

The table lists this clonotype with a few counts. The chain couples TRBV10-1 to TRBJ2-2; 7 bases map to TRBD1. The germline V gene has CDR1 WNHNN and CDR2 SYGVQD (reference sequence). The CDR3 has 15 amino acids. After removal of 5 bases from V and 1 base from J, the junction contained 4 bases not matched to a gene. CDR3 sequence reads: CASSRTGKNTGELFF. CDR3 in DNA: TGCGCCAGCAGTCGGACAGGCAAGAACACCGGGGAGCTGTTTTTT.

This clonotype was recorded at least ten times. This chain joins TRBV5-1 and TRBJ2-4, with D unclear. The length of the CDR3 is 14 residues. The V gene's germline CDR1 is SGHRS and CDR2 YFSETQ. Trimming pared 3 bases from V and 2 bases from J, leaving 9 bases between. This chain's CDR3 is CASSSDTSKNIQYF. CDR3 DNA: TGCGCCAGCAGCTCCGACACCTCCAAAAACATTCAGTACTTC.

This clonotype was counted many times. V usage is TRBV20-1 and J usage is TRBJ1-2; the D is unclear. CDR1 and CDR2 (germline): DFQATT, SNEGSKA (reference sequence). Trimming cost V 3 bases and J 6 bases, with 20 bases left between them. This CDR3 spans 15 amino acids. CDR3 loop: CSASSAASPFDGYTF. The CDR3 coding sequence is TGCAGTGCTAGTAGCGCGGCCAGTCCCTTCGATGGCTACACCTTC.

This clonotype was seen more than once but under ten times. J is TRBJ1-2 and V is TRBV27; 11 nucleotides agree with TRBD1. The CDR3 is 13 residues long. Germline V gene data show CDR1 as MNHEY and CDR2 as SMNVEV (reference sequence). V was pared by 4 bases and J by 6 bases, with 1 base of the junction left unmatched. CDR3 nucleotides: TGTGCCAGCAGTTGGACAGGGGGCAATGGCTACACCTTC. It is translated as CASSWTGGNGYTF.

The chain has TRBV5-5 and TRBJ2-1, with TRBD2 as a possible D gene (5 bases). V was clipped by 2 bases and J by 4 bases, with 13 bases between them. The CDR3 loop spans 15 amino acids. Germline-derived CDR1 and CDR2 are SGHKS and YYEKEE (reference sequence). Here the CDR3 DNA reads TGTGCCAGCAGCTTAGAAGCGGCTCCTTACAATGAGCAGTTCTTC. Encoded protein: CASSLEAAPYNEQFF.

This clonotype is a singleton in its sample. The chain carries TRBV20-1 and TRBJ2-1; TRBD1 aligns across 9 bases. V shed 1 base and J 4 bases; nucleotides not matched to a gene: 14. Germline assignment: CDR1 DFQATT and CDR2 SNEGSKA (reference sequence). This CDR3 region has 18 residues. This CDR3 reads CSARGGAGTGSRYNEQFF. The DNA for the CDR3 is TGCAGTGCTAGAGGCGGTGCCGGGACAGGGTCTCGGTACAATGAGCAGTTCTTC.

The chain recombines TRBV4-2 with TRBJ2-5; D is uncertain. This CDR3 comprises 18 residues. Trimming shortened V by 0 bases and J by 2 bases, and 19 bases separated the two germline ends. Germline V gives CDR1 LGHNA, CDR2 YNFKEQ. CDR3 loop: CASSQDLRAPLRQETQYF. CDR3 nucleotides: TGTGCCAGCAGCCAAGATCTTAGGGCCCCCTTGCGGCAAGAGACCCAGTACTTC.

With regard to this clonotype: This could be a read error, since a much larger clone is one nucleotide away. The V call is TRBV12-3 or TRBV12-4, the J call TRBJ2-3; TRBD2 aligns across 8 bases. The CDR3 runs 16 residues. V trimming: 3 bases; J trimming: 8 bases; junction bases outside the gene matches: 13. The CDR3 loop reads CASSFGSSSGLATQYF. In DNA form, the CDR3 reads TGTGCCAGCAGTTTCGGTTCCTCTAGCGGGCTAGCTACGCAGTATTTT.

The chain joins TRBV3-1 to TRBJ2-6; possibly TRBD1 for D (6 bases). Trimming removed 8 bases from V and 2 bases from J, with 10 bases in between. The length of the CDR3 is 14 residues. Looked up from germline, CDR1 is LGHDT and CDR2 is YNNKEL (reference sequence). The CDR3 loop reads CASQGLAGANVLTF. The CDR3 region has the DNA TGTGCCAGCCAGGGGTTAGCTGGGGCCAACGTCCTGACTTTC.

This clonotype was found many times. V gene TRBV18 combines with J gene TRBJ1-4; D is unclear. This CDR3 contains 15 residues. The germline V gene encodes CDR1 KGHSH and CDR2 LQKENI. Trimming stripped 3 bases from V and 0 bases from J, with 8 bases between. The CDR3 loop reads CASSPYGATNEKLFF. CDR3 nucleotides: TGTGCCAGCTCACCTTACGGTGCAACTAATGAAAAACTGTTTTTT. The whole variable domain, filled in from reference TRBV18 and TRBJ1-4, reads NAGVMQNPRHLVRRRGQEARLRCSPMKGHSHVYWYRQLPEEGLKFMVYLQKENIIDESGMPKERFSAEFPKEGPSILRIQQVVRGDSAAYFCASSPYGATNEKLFFGSGTQLSVL.

The sample holds a few counts of this clonotype. This chain links TRBV29-1 with TRBJ2-7; a weak D match, TRBD1 (6 bases). The CDR3 covers 13 residues. Germline CDR1 reads SQVTM; CDR2 reads ANQGSEA. Trimming cost V 5 bases and J 3 bases, with 14 bases left between them. CDR3 DNA: TGCAGCGTTAAAGGGGGAAACTACTACGAGCAGTACTTC. Its protein is CSVKGGNYYEQYF.

This clonotype was seen many times. The J gene is TRBJ1-1, the V gene TRBV6-5; D uncertain. Germline V lookup: CDR1 MNHEY, CDR2 SVGAGI. The CDR3 length is 13 residues. Trimming left V 0 bases short and J 4 bases short, with 6 bases between. CDR3 nucleotides: TGTGCCAGCAGTTACTCACGGGGCACTGAAGCTTTCTTT. Amino acids: CASSYSRGTEAFF.